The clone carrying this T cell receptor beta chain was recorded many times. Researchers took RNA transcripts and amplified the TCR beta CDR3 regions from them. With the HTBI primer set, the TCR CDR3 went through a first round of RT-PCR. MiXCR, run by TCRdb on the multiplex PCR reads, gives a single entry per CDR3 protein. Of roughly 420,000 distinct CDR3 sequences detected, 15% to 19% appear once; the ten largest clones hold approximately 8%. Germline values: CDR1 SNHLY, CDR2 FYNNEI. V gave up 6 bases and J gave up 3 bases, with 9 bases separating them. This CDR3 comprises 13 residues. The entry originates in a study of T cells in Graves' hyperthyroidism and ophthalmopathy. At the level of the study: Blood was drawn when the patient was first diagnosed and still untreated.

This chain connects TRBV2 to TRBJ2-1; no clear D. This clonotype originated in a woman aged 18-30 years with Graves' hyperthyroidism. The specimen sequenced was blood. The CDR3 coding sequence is TGTGCCAGCAGGGACGGGCTCTACAATGAGCAGTTCTTC. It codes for CASRDGLYNEQFF.